One T cell receptor beta chain is described in this entry. Its antigen is undetermined. The source of the sample is a study of T cell repertoires in cytomegalovirus infection. The V segment lost 8 bases and the J segment 4 bases; nucleotides outside the gene matches: 10. The CDR3 is 14 amino acids. Germline V lookup: CDR1 SGHVS, CDR2 FQNEAQ. TCRdb ran MiXCR on the reads and lists one entry per CDR3 protein. The profile shows about 100,000 distinct CDR3 sequences, under 50% of them singletons. Study conclusions and caveats: Clonotype analysis showed dominance of the ex vivo response by HLA-C-restricted CMV-specific TCR beta clonotypes.

The starting material was CD8+ T cells from cultured PBMCs, obtained from culture after CMV antigen stimulation. The chain links TRBV7-8 to TRBJ2-7; TRBD2 matches at 8 bases. The receptor comes from a human donor in good health (CMV status not recorded). Some clones in this sample may be carry-over from other donors' samples. For the CDR3, the DNA is TGTGCCAGCCGGGGTAGCGGGGAGGGTTACGAGCAGTACTTC. It encodes CASRGSGEGYEQYF.